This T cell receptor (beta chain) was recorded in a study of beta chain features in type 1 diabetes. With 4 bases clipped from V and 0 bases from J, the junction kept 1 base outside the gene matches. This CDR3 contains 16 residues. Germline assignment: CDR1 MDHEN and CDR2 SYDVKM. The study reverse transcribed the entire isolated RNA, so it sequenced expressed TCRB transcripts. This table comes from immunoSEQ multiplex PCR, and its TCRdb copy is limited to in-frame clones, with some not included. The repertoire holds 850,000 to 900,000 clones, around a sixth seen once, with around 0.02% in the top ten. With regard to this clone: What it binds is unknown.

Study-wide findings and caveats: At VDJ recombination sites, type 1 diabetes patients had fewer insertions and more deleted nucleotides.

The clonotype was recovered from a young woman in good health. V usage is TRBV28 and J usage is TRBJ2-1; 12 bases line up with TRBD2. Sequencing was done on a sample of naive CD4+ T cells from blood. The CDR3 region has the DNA TGTGCCAGCAGTTCACTAGCGGGGGGCTCCTACAATGAGCAGTTCTTC. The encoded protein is CASSSLAGGSYNEQFF. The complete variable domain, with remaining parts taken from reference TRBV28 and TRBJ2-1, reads DVKVTQSSRYLVKRTGEKVFLECVQDMDHENMFWYRQDPGLGLRLIYFSYDVKMKEKGDIPEGYSVSREKKERFSLILESASTNQTSMYLCASSSLAGGSYNEQFFGPGTRLTVL.